Listed here is a single T cell receptor beta chain. The assay was immunoSEQ multiplex PCR, and TCRdb's table has in-frame clones only and misses some. The data show approximately 300,000 clones, around nine tenths seen once. This CDR3 has 13 amino acids. V dropped 3 bases and J dropped 4; count of bases not matched to a gene: 3. Germline CDR1 is SGHRS and CDR2 is YFSETQ. This entry comes from a study of blood T cell repertoires in COVID-19. Those who participated ranged in age from about 18 to 89 years and resided in about two dozen US areas. The source of this sequence is a woman under 40 who had been exposed to COVID-19. The chain uses TRBV5-1 and TRBJ1-1; 7 bases align to TRBD1. Sequenced input: PBMCs or T cells enriched from blood (not recorded which). CDR3 region: CASSSAGGTEAFF. In nucleotides, the CDR3 is TGCGCCAGCAGCTCTGCAGGGGGCACTGAAGCTTTCTTT.